This T cell receptor (beta chain) was obtained from a study of cytomegalovirus exposure and HLA in healthy donors (dated by TCRdb to about 2017). For context, the study as a whole: In an earlier analysis of some 550 of the donors, 250 to 350 Gb of sequence data and just under 120 million unique TCR beta sequences from about 179 million T cells were reported. Along with the 666-subject first cohort, a separate validation cohort of approximately 110 different subjects was used. HLA typing covered class I and class II loci at four-digit resolution. The genetic ancestry cluster associated with self-reported Caucasian donors included around 76% of the approximately 400 genotyped donors. Donor age, sex, ethnicity and CMV serostatus were compiled together with the repertoire data. Typing coverage differed by locus: A, B, C, DRB1 and DQB1 were typed in roughly 629-630 donors, DQA1 in 500 to 550, DPA1 in 600 to 610, and DPB1 in 472. Across 398 genotyped donors of the cohort, an average of roughly 230,000 unique TCR beta nucleotide sequences per donor were sequenced, and approximately 17% of those sequences were non-productive. About 330 gigabases of sequencing data and around 80 million unique TCR sequences made up an early release that covered roughly 670 HLA-typed donors. The study used immunosequencing to profile the T cell repertoires of hundreds of subjects and linked those repertoires to cytomegalovirus serostatus. To predict cytomegalovirus infection status, the study combined high-throughput TCR immunosequencing, statistical association of individual TCRs with disease status, and machine learning. In a later genetic analysis, genome-wide SNP genotypes for about 55% of the 666 donors were used, and that subset was treated as a discovery cohort. Rather than using new phenotypic data, the later analysis identified candidate immune exposures from TCR beta sequences and from how often those sequences occurred across donors. A later analysis re-analyzed previously published TCR beta repertoires from 500 to 700 donors and added high-resolution HLA genotyping to study TCR occurrence patterns. An earlier analysis of around 640 of the donors used high-throughput TCR beta sequencing to judge whether each TCR beta V gene segment behaved as functional or pseudogenic. Roughly five DR-DQ haplotypes were handled as single units for association and clustering, since linkage in the cohort was strong. The study aimed to test whether cataloging public T cell receptors could reveal signatures of past pathogen exposure. All discovery cohort repertoires had been generated using a single sequencing platform. Findings and caveats that apply to the study as a whole: According to the authors, the approach could potentially be generalized to other disease states and immunological phenotypes. Three of the identified cytomegalovirus-associated TCR beta chains were confirmed in vitro to be specific for cytomegalovirus antigens. An association between a missense DCLRE1C variant and V-gene and J-gene trimming of TCR beta chains was found in a later genetic analysis and replicated in an independent cohort. This cohort had only TCR beta chains sequenced, and the lack of alpha or paired-chain data limited which features could be detected. In a later analysis, HLA-associated TCR beta chains showed more clonal expansion and lower generation probabilities than non-associated chains that were equally common. Most CMV-associated TCR beta chains appeared to be HLA-restricted in a later analysis, and the HLA associations seemed to be driven largely by CMV exposure. A group of highly shared sequence variants was considered likely to be a technical artifact of the sequencing pipeline. Roughly uniform sequencing depth across donors was assumed in presence/absence analyses, although this assumption may not hold. Seventeen rarely observed V segments, including chromosome 9 orphons, were excluded from the earlier analysis of some 590 of the donors because counts were too low. A total of 150 or so TCR beta chains were listed by the study as associated with cytomegalovirus. Compared with the 666-donor mean, donors in an Asian-associated ancestry cluster had fewer N-insertions in productive TCRs, according to a later genetic analysis. Several of the top co-occurrence clusters appeared to be linked to parvovirus B19, influenza, CMV and Epstein-Barr virus, according to a later analysis. Correlated functional status among segregating V segments might be attributable to linkage disequilibrium, but an unknown experimental factor could not be ruled out. A later analysis associated roughly 17,000 TCR beta sequences with specific HLA alleles at a false discovery rate of 0.05. Across donors, most TCR sequences were observed very rarely, whereas some public TCRs were present in many individuals. An earlier analysis of some 560 of the donors showed that most TCR beta V segments appeared in productive rearrangements either about 87% or about 30% of the time, which broadly matched IMGT annotations. Strong co-occurrence of HLA alleles, especially DR and DQ, made assigning TCR associations to individual alleles difficult. Immune exposure information for the cohort was limited to CMV serostatus. According to a later analysis, TCR association rates differed among HLA loci, with DRB1 alleles showing the most associated TCRs and HLA-C alleles showing the fewest. Cytomegalovirus status was reported to be diagnosed by the classifier with high specificity and sensitivity in both the original and validation cohorts. HLA typing was unavailable for some donors at each locus, so association tests used only the typed subset. A further reported finding was that TCR beta sequences accurately predicted the HLA-A and HLA-B alleles for most subjects in the first cohort. Because the 87-base-pair reads could not distinguish some IMGT-functional V segments, including TRBV6-2 and TRBV6-3, those segments were excluded.

Library prep was done by the immunoSEQ multiplex PCR assay. The multiplex PCR relied on a mix of 60 forward primers for TCR Vbeta segments and 13 reverse primers for TCR Jbeta segments. The CDR3 region of rearranged TCR beta genes was amplified from genomic DNA with a multiplex PCR assay. The Illumina HiSeq System was used to sequence the amplified TCR beta libraries as 87-base-pair reads. The original pipeline was this. A later analysis counted 65 million to 90 million unique TCR beta chains across the 666 repertoires, and about 10 million of these chains were shared by at least two donors. Raw reads were error-corrected and collapsed into unique sequences with a nearest-neighbor algorithm that merged closely related sequences to remove PCR and sequencing errors. CDR3 sequences were aligned to IMGT reference sequences to assign V, D and J gene segments. For a sequence to be retained, at least a six-nucleotide match to both a V gene segment and a J gene segment was required. Rearrangements were classified as productive when the CDR3 lacked stop codons and remained in frame with V and J, and all other rearrangements were classified as non-productive. CDR3 was defined according to IMGT convention as the region running from the second conserved V-encoded cysteine to the conserved J-encoded phenylalanine. Sequences without an unambiguous match to a single V gene segment were excluded from the earlier analysis of about 640 of the donors. In an earlier analysis of approximately 590 of the donors, V segments were called functional above 56.7% productive rearrangements and were called segregating when the between-donor standard deviation exceeded 5%. A statistical classification framework was built to diagnose cytomegalovirus status from the catalog of TCR beta chain sequences. In a later analysis, TCR nucleotide sequences were compared against IMGT/GENE-DB human TR gene sequences so that V and J genes could be assigned. The TCRdist pipeline was used in a later analysis to assign CDR3 sequences and most-parsimonious VDJ recombination scenarios. In a later analysis, each TCR beta chain was defined by its CDR3 amino acid sequence together with its V-gene family, and reads lacking a unique V-gene family were excluded. A later analysis removed 550 to 700 highly shared, low-generation-probability nucleotide sequences to deal with suspected cross-contamination and a sequencing artifact. In a later analysis, a clonal expansion index was calculated for each public chain from normalized within-repertoire ranks of inferred template counts. A later analysis computed generation probabilities with a VDJ recombination model fitted to out-of-frame rearrangements, and checked the results against IGoR. Hypergeometric tests were used in a later analysis to score TCR-TCR, TCR-HLA and TCR-CMV co-occurrence, with a repertoire-size bias correction applied to the TCR pairs. To estimate false discovery rates, a later analysis permuted the HLA or CMV assignments 20 times. In a later analysis, co-occurring TCRs were grouped with DBSCAN, and TCRdist sequence similarity was added when clustering was performed within HLA-allele-positive subsets. For co-occurrence clustering, repertoires with fewer than 30,000 or more than 120,000 public chains were excluded, along with 5 or 6 repertoires with anomalous nucleotide sharing. The table was pulled from immuneACCESS by TCRdb, which kept in-frame rearrangements only. Such tables lose some clones; where checked, under half of the loss comes from unresolved V genes, and the rest has no known cause. That table supplies the V and J calls and clone size; D and trimming were determined from the DNA. For this sample the table gives some 90,000 clones, of which approximately 81% were detected only once. The ten largest account for 2.5% to 4% of the sample.

About this clone: The antigen this receptor binds is unknown. Base qualities are not provided; no much larger clone lies one nucleotide away.

The cohort was made up of approximately 670 healthy bone marrow donors. All cohort members were sampled while nominally healthy, although unrecorded immune exposures were likely present. The donor tested CMV seronegative, placing the donor among the 350 or so seronegative members of the cohort. Every donor gave a peripheral blood sample, and the peripheral blood mononuclear cells from that sample were used for TCR beta sequencing. The Qiagen DNeasy Blood Extraction Kit was used to extract genomic DNA from the blood cell samples. CDR1 is given as LNHDA and CDR2 as SQIVND, both from the germline V gene (reference sequence). Trimming costs V 7 bases and J 1 base, and their ends lie 14 bases apart. CDR3 length: 15 amino acids, cysteine to phenylalanine. Just the 45-base CDR3 DNA is kept, in frame starting at base 1.

Material: PBMCs. The rearranged chain carries TRBV19 and TRBJ1-5; confidence is insufficient to name the D gene. The clonotype comes from a middle-aged woman in good health and CMV-seronegative. In nucleotides, the sequence is TGTGCCAGTACCGGGGTGTTCGTCAGCAATCAGCCCCAGCATTTT. This encodes CASTGVFVSNQPQHF.